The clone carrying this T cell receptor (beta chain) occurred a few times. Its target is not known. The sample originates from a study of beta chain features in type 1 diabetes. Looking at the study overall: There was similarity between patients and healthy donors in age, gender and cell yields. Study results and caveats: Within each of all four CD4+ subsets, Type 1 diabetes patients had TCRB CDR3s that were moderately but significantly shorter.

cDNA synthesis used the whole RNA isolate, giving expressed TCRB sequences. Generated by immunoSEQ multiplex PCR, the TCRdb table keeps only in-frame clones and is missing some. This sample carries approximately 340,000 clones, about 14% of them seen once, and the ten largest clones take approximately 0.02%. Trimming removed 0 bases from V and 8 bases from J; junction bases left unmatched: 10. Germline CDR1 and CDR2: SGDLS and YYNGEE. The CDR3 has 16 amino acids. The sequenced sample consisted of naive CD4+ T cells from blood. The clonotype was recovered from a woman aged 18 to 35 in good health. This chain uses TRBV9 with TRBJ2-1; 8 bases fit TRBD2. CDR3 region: CASSVEPAGVRDEQFF. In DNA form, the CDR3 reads TGTGCCAGCAGCGTAGAACCAGCGGGAGTCAGGGATGAGCAGTTCTTC.